The 10 T cell receptor beta chains given below trace back to one sample, sequenced in a study of T cells in Graves' hyperthyroidism and ophthalmopathy. Using RNA transcripts as the source, TCR beta CDR3 regions were amplified. RT-PCR in the first round (using the HTBI primer set) targeted the TCR CDR3. TCRdb re-analysed the multiplex PCR reads in MiXCR, keeping a single row per CDR3 protein. The sample lists around 400,000 distinct CDR3 sequences, roughly 15% seen once, with roughly 20% in the top ten. Sample: blood. Receptors originate from a woman aged 60-75 years with Graves' ophthalmopathy.

The table lists this clonotype with many counts. The J gene is TRBJ1-1, the V gene TRBV29-1; the D is unclear. The germline V and J ends were trimmed by 4 bases and 0 bases, with 18 bases remaining between them. The CDR3 extends over 16 amino acids. Germline CDR1 is SQVTM and CDR2 is ANQGSEA. The CDR3 protein is CSVAILPGSMNTEAFF. CDR3 bases: TGCAGCGTTGCTATATTGCCGGGAAGCATGAACACTGAAGCTTTCTTT. Full variable domain (missing parts from reference TRBV29-1 and TRBJ1-1): SAVISQKPSRDICQRGTSLTIQCQVDSQVTMMFWYRQQPGQSLTLIATANQGSEATYESGFVIDKFPISRPNLTFSTLTVSNMSPEDSSIYLCSVAILPGSMNTEAFFGQGTRLTVV.

The chain employs TRBV29-1 and TRBJ2-3; the match to TRBD2 covers 16 bases. The J segment lost 5 bases and the V segment lost 8 bases, leaving 16 bases of the junction unmatched. This CDR3 region has 18 residues. Germline assignment: CDR1 SQVTM and CDR2 ANQGSEA. The CDR3 loop reads CSIPGQGLAGGRGDTQYF. The CDR3 DNA sequence: TGCAGCATTCCAGGACAGGGACTAGCGGGAGGGAGGGGAGATACGCAGTATTTT.

This clonotype was picked up many times. This sequence joins TRBV24-1 and TRBJ2-1; TRBD2 matches at 16 bases. Unmatched junction bases numbered 2, after V lost 0 bases and J lost 7 bases. This CDR3 contains 17 residues. Per germline, CDR1 KGHDR and CDR2 SFDVKD. CDR3 sequence (DNA): TGTGCCACCAGTGATTTGGGGACTAGCGGGAGGGCGAATGAGCAGTTCTTC. It translates to CATSDLGTSGRANEQFF.

This clonotype was detected ten times or more. The chain uses TRBV11-1 and TRBJ2-2; 9 bases agree with TRBD1. CDR1 and CDR2 from the germline V gene are SGHAT and FQDESV (reference sequence). V shed 2 bases and J 1 base; nucleotides not matched to a gene: 2. This CDR3 comprises 16 residues. CDR3 sequence (DNA): TGTGCCAGCAGCTTAACGGGACAGGGGAACACCGGGGAGCTGTTTTTT. It is translated as CASSLTGQGNTGELFF.

This clonotype has just a few counts. The chain joins TRBV5-1 to TRBJ2-1; the match to TRBD1 covers 11 bases. Germline CDR1 is SGHRS and CDR2 is YFSETQ. Trimming took 4 bases from V and 3 from J; bases not matched to a gene: 3. The CDR3 has 15 amino acids. CDR3 residues: CASSRGQGVYNEQFF. CDR3 DNA sequence: TGCGCCAGCAGCAGGGGACAGGGGGTCTACAATGAGCAGTTCTTC.

This clonotype came up a few times. The CDR3 reads CASSLGDYLPEKFF. CDR3 nucleotide sequence: TGTGCCAGCAGCTTGGGCGACTACCTCCCTGAAAAGTTCTTC. The gene calls are TRBV5-5 and TRBJ2-1; possible D gene TRBD2, 5 bases. The germline CDR1 and CDR2 sequences are SGHKS and YYEKEE (reference sequence). The CDR3 extends over 14 amino acids. V was shortened by 0 bases and J by 14 bases, with 18 bases between the two germline ends.

This clonotype was seen ten or more times. V and J are TRBV27 and TRBJ2-1, with 7 bases identical to TRBD2. Germline V gene data show CDR1 as MNHEY and CDR2 as SMNVEV (reference sequence). This CDR3 contains 16 residues. The J segment lost 8 bases and the V segment lost 3 bases, leaving 13 bases of the junction unmatched. The CDR3 coding sequence is TGTGCCAGCAGTTTTCAGCCTAGCGGCCCCTTGTATGAGCAGTTCTTC. Its translation: CASSFQPSGPLYEQFF.

This clonotype was detected ten times or more. The chain employs TRBV3-1 and TRBJ2-5; 8 nucleotides line up with TRBD1. The CDR3 loop spans 16 amino acids. Germline CDR1 is LGHDT and CDR2 is YNNKEL (reference sequence). V gave up 4 bases and J gave up 5 bases; unmatched junction bases: 12. CDR3 amino acids: CASSPLPSRGRETQYF. In DNA form, the CDR3 reads TGTGCCAGCAGCCCTCTTCCGAGCAGGGGGCGGGAGACCCAGTACTTC.

This clonotype occurred a few times. CDR3 sequence reads: CSAPINEQFF. As DNA, the CDR3 is TGCAGTGCGCCGATAAATGAGCAGTTCTTC. V and J are TRBV20-1 and TRBJ2-1; D remains ambiguous. The germline gives CDR1 DFQATT, CDR2 SNEGSKA (reference sequence). Trimming cost V 6 bases and J 7 bases, with 7 bases left between them. The CDR3 is 10 amino acids.

This clonotype was seen ten or more times. The chain has TRBV5-1 and TRBJ2-7, with TRBD1 matching 7 bases. The V and J ends lost 4 bases and 2 bases, in that order; junction bases with no gene match: 6. Germline CDR1 reads SGHRS; CDR2 reads YFSETQ. This CDR3 spans 14 amino acids. CDR3 loop: CASSLDRSTYEQYF. The CDR3 DNA reads as TGCGCCAGCAGCCTGGACAGGTCGACCTACGAGCAGTACTTC. Combining the CDR3 with reference TRBV5-1 and TRBJ2-7 gives the whole variable domain KAGVTQTPRYLIKTRGQQVTLSCSPISGHRSVSWYQQTPGQGLQFLFEYFSETQRNKGNFPGRFSGRQFSNSRSEMNVSTLELGDSALYLCASSLDRSTYEQYFGPGTRLTVT.